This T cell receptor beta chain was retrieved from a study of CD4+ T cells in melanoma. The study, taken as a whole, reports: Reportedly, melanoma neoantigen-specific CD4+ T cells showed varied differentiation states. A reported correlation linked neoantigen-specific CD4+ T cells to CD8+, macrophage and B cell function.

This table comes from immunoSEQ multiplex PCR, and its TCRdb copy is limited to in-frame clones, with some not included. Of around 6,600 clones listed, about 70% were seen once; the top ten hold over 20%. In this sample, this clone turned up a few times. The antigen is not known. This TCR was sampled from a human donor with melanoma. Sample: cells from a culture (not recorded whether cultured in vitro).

The CDR3 DNA follows: TGTGCCAGTAGTATAGATAGGGGACGTAAGATCACCGGGGAGCTGTTTTTT. It encodes CASSIDRGRKITGELFF. The J gene is TRBJ2-2, the V gene TRBV19; D tentatively fits TRBD1 or TRBD2 (5 bases each). V dropped 0 bases and J dropped 4 bases, with 15 bases sitting between them. This CDR3 region has 17 residues. Germline loops: CDR1 LNHDA, CDR2 SQIVND (reference sequence).